These 4 T cell receptor beta chains were all obtained from the same sample, sequenced in a study of blood T cell repertoires in COVID-19. Sequenced by immunoSEQ multiplex PCR; TCRdb stores in-frame clones only, minus some. The sample records under 300,000 clones, about 83% being singletons. The specimen sequenced was peripheral blood. Receptor source: a man aged 50 or older with acute or convalescent COVID-19.

V is TRBV5-6 and J is TRBJ1-6; D not resolved. CDR3 length: 15 amino acids. Germline CDR1 is SGHDT and CDR2 is YYEEEE. V gave up 2 bases and J gave up 4 bases, with 10 bases separating them. The CDR3 sequence is CASSFPSGYNSPLHF. The CDR3 nucleotides are TGTGCCAGCAGCTTCCCAAGCGGGTATAATTCACCCCTCCACTTT.

The V call is TRBV6-5, the J call TRBJ1-6; D unresolved. The V end lost 2 bases, the J end lost 6 bases, and 8 bases lay between the germline ends. The CDR3 contains 14 residues. Germline loops: CDR1 MNHEY, CDR2 SVGAGI. CDR3 amino acids: CASSYPTPNSPLHF. The DNA of the CDR3 is TGTGCCAGCAGTTACCCGACTCCTAATTCACCCCTCCACTTT.

The V gene is TRBV18, the J gene TRBJ2-7; D is uncertain. Between the trimmed V and J ends, which lost 2 bases and 0 bases, there was a span of 8 bases. The CDR3 is made up of 14 amino acids. Germline lookup yields CDR1 KGHSH and CDR2 LQKENI. The CDR3 nucleotides are TGTGCCAGCTCACCAAACACTATCTCCTACGAGCAGTACTTC. Its translation is CASSPNTISYEQYF.

The chain uses TRBV7-9 and TRBJ1-1, with TRBD1 matching over 8 bases. CDR1 and CDR2 (germline): SEHNR, FQNEAQ (reference sequence). With 5 bases clipped from V and 5 bases from J, the junction kept 7 bases outside the gene matches. The CDR3 consists of 14 residues. DNA of the CDR3: TGTGCCAGCAGCCTCAGGGGGCGGGAGACTGAAGCTTTCTTT. It is translated as CASSLRGRETEAFF. Based on the CDR3 plus reference TRBV7-9 and TRBJ1-1, the full variable domain is DTGVSQNPRHKITKRGQNVTFRCDPISEHNRLYWYRQTLGQGPEFLTYFQNEAQLEKSRLLSDRFSAERPKGSFSTLEIQRTEQGDSAMYLCASSLRGRETEAFFGQGTRLTVV.